The clone carrying this TCR beta chain appeared a few times. Sequencing used immunoSEQ multiplex PCR; TCRdb keeps in-frame clones, though not all of them. This sample yields a few million clones, of which roughly 90% are seen a single time; 0.37% belongs to the top ten. The sample comes from a study of shared clonotypes between healthy human individuals. The source is a man younger than 35 in good health. Some clones in this sample may be carry-over from other donors' samples. The source material was naive CD4+ T cells from PBMCs. The subset denotes: CD45RA+ positively selected.

CDR3 coding DNA: TGTGCCAGCGGCAGCGGGAGGACAGATACGCAGTATTTT. This codes for CASGSGRTDTQYF. The chain links TRBV9 to TRBJ2-3; TRBD2 matches at 9 bases. The germline V gene has CDR1 SGDLS and CDR2 YYNGEE. The CDR3 has 13 residues. Trimming at V came to 7 bases and at J to 3 bases, leaving 3 bases not matched to a gene.